A selection of T cell receptor beta chains follows, all from one sample in a study of PD-1 blockade in mismatch repair-deficient tumors. Profiling relied on immunoSEQ multiplex PCR, and the TCRdb table lists in-frame clones only, not all of them. This sample carries some 84,000 clones, roughly 80% of them seen once, and the ten largest clones take just over 2.5%. The sequencing used peripheral blood, collected 12 weeks after starting pembrolizumab. The receptors stem from an adult with mismatch repair-deficient cancer. Each CDR3 is given with its conserved first and last residue. Fields, in order: D gene, V gene, clone size, J gene, CDR3 protein, CDR3 DNA. A D gene is named only where the DNA matches it firmly. For some rows the clone size is stated as once, few or many, or as a class when expanded; others skip it.

NA	TRBV5-5	NA	TRBJ2-1	CASSNASATSLGEEQFF	TGTGCCAGCAGCAATGCAAGCGCAACCTCCCTGGGGGAGGAGCAGTTCTTC
NA	TRBV5-6	NA	TRBJ1-1	CASSPAGAMSTEAFF	TGTGCCAGCAGCCCGGCCGGGGCCATGAGCACTGAAGCTTTCTTT
TRBD2	TRBV4-3	NA	TRBJ2-3	CASSHGGLGGDTQYF	TGCGCCAGCAGCCATGGGGGACTAGGGGGGGATACGCAGTATTTT
NA	TRBV14	NA	TRBJ2-1	CASSQESPYNEQFF	TGTGCCAGCAGCCAAGAATCACCCTACAATGAGCAGTTCTTC
TRBD2	TRBV5-4	NA	TRBJ2-1	CASSQVSSGSNEQFF	TGTGCCAGCAGCCAAGTCTCTAGCGGGAGTAATGAGCAGTTCTTC
TRBD1	TRBV12-5	NA	TRBJ1-2	CASGQTGGGYTF	TGTGCTAGTGGACAGACAGGGGGAGGCTACACCTTC
NA	TRBV4-1	NA	TRBJ1-2	CASSPPVKGGWLGYTF	TGCGCCAGCAGCCCGCCTGTTAAGGGGGGATGGCTTGGCTACACCTTC
TRBD2	TRBV14	NA	TRBJ2-7	CASSQDGSGRALYF	TGTGCCAGCAGCCAAGATGGTAGCGGGAGAGCTCTGTACTTC
NA	TRBV11-2	NA	TRBJ2-7	CASSLSSYEQYF	TGTGCCAGCAGCTTAAGTTCCTACGAGCAGTACTTC
TRBD2	TRBV13	NA	TRBJ2-1	CASSGASGGMDEQFF	TGTGCCAGCAGTGGTGCATCGGGAGGGATGGATGAGCAGTTCTTC
TRBD2	TRBV7-8	NA	TRBJ2-1	CASSDGTLVREEFF	TGTGCCAGCAGCGACGGAACCCTAGTCCGGGAGGAGTTCTTC
TRBD2	TRBV27	NA	TRBJ2-1	CASSFLGLAGSYNEQFF	TGTGCCAGCAGTTTCTTGGGACTAGCGGGATCCTACAATGAGCAGTTCTTC
NA	TRBV20-1	NA	TRBJ1-1	CSAPGGGEAFF	TGCAGTGCTCCGGGCGGGGGAGAAGCTTTCTTT
NA	TRBV2	NA	TRBJ1-5	CASSDTGKSNQPQHF	TGTGCCAGCAGCGATACAGGGAAGAGCAATCAGCCCCAGCATTTT
TRBD1	TRBV7-9	NA	TRBJ1-5	CASSPDRARNQPQHF	TGTGCCAGCAGTCCAGACAGGGCGCGCAATCAGCCCCAGCATTTT
NA	TRBV29-1	once	TRBJ1-2	CSVGLMNPNYGYTF	TGCAGCGTTGGTTTGATGAATCCAAACTATGGCTACACCTTC
TRBD1	TRBV11-3	NA	TRBJ2-7	CASSSRQGMSYEQYF	TGTGCCAGCAGCTCCAGACAGGGGATGTCGTACGAGCAGTACTTC
NA	TRBV5-8	once	TRBJ2-7	CASSLYEQYF	TGTGCCAGCAGCCTATACGAGCAGTACTTC
TRBD1	TRBV7-2	NA	TRBJ1-2	CASSALGQAAF	TGTGCCAGCAGCGCCTTGGGACAGGCCGCCTTC
NA	TRBV30	NA	TRBJ2-2	CAWSVQLGGELFF	TGTGCCTGGAGTGTACAGTTGGGCGGGGAGCTGTTTTTT
NA	TRBV5-1	NA	TRBJ1-2	CASSPRGGADYGYTF	TGCGCCAGCAGCCCCCGGGGGGGGGCCGACTATGGCTACACCTTC
NA	TRBV21-1	NA	TRBJ1-1	CASSKAGGLLNTEAFF	TGTGCCAGCAGCAAAGCCGGTGGCCTGCTGAACACTGAAGCTTTCTTT
NA	TRBV19	NA	TRBJ2-1	CASTPTSSYNEQFF	TGTGCCAGTACCCCTACAAGCTCCTACAATGAGCAGTTCTTC
NA	TRBV20-1	NA	TRBJ2-1	CSASELQQFF	TGCAGTGCTAGCGAACTCCAGCAGTTCTTC
NA	TRBV6-1	NA	TRBJ2-6	CASSEWVREVPSGANVLTF	TGTGCCAGCAGTGAATGGGTCAGGGAGGTTCCCTCTGGGGCCAACGTCCTGACTTTC
NA	TRBV7-6	NA	TRBJ2-1	CASSYFGDYNEQFF	TGTGCCAGCAGCTACTTCGGAGACTACAATGAGCAGTTCTTC
NA	TRBV7-2	NA	TRBJ2-3	CASSYRQITDTQYF	TGTGCCAGCAGCTACCGACAGATCACAGATACGCAGTATTTT
NA	TRBV27	NA	TRBJ2-7	CASSTIGQHGKQYF	TGTGCCAGCAGCACTATAGGACAGCACGGGAAGCAGTACTTC
NA	TRBV9	NA	TRBJ2-1	CASSVAGQPYNEQFF	TGTGCCAGCAGCGTAGCGGGCCAACCCTACAATGAGCAGTTCTTC
NA	TRBV5-6	NA	TRBJ1-1	CASSLGTVPNTEAFF	TGTGCCAGCAGCTTGGGGACAGTCCCAAACACTGAAGCTTTCTTT
NA	TRBV19	NA	TRBJ1-5	CASSNERLQHF	TGTGCCAGTAGTAATGAACGGCTCCAGCATTTT
TRBD1	TRBV25-1	NA	TRBJ1-2	CASSWGTGETYGYTF	TGTGCCAGCAGTTGGGGGACAGGAGAAACCTATGGCTACACCTTC
NA	TRBV6-1	NA	TRBJ2-3	CASSEGWEYDTQYF	TGTGCCAGCAGTGAAGGGTGGGAATATGATACGCAGTATTTT
TRBD2	TRBV5-1	NA	TRBJ2-3	CASSLETSGRMNTQYF	TGCGCCAGCAGCTTGGAGACTAGCGGGAGGATGAATACGCAGTATTTT
NA	TRBV5-6	NA	TRBJ1-4	CASSLVDSNEKLFF	TGTGCCAGCAGCTTGGTGGACAGTAATGAAAAACTGTTTTTT
NA	TRBV7-9	NA	TRBJ1-2	CASSSGRGYGYTF	TGTGCCAGCAGCTCCGGGAGGGGGTATGGCTACACCTTC
TRBD2	TRBV4-3	NA	TRBJ2-2	CASSLVVGGRTGELFF	TGCGCCAGCAGCCTAGTAGTGGGAGGGCGGACCGGGGAGCTGTTTTTT
NA	TRBV19	NA	TRBJ2-1	CASVGRAGSYNEQFF	TGTGCCTCAGTAGGGCGGGCGGGATCCTACAATGAGCAGTTCTTC
NA	TRBV19	NA	TRBJ2-6	CASSLAKSGANVLTF	TGTGCCAGTAGCCTTGCGAAGTCAGGGGCCAACGTCCTGACTTTC
NA	TRBV5-1	NA	TRBJ1-2	CASSMEPNYGYTF	TGCGCCAGCAGTATGGAGCCTAACTATGGCTACACCTTC
TRBD1	TRBV2	NA	TRBJ1-2	CASSGDSYGYTF	TGTGCCAGCAGCGGGGACAGCTATGGCTACACCTTC
NA	TRBV7-2	NA	TRBJ1-3	CASSLVGSGGNTIYF	TGTGCCAGCAGCTTAGTGGGGTCTGGTGGAAACACCATATATTTT
NA	TRBV5-1	NA	TRBJ2-1	CASSLEQGPIGEQFF	TGCGCCAGCAGCTTGGAACAGGGCCCAATAGGTGAGCAGTTCTTC
NA	TRBV9	NA	TRBJ2-7	CASSVGQGGEQYF	TGTGCCAGCAGCGTAGGCCAGGGTGGCGAGCAGTACTTC
NA	TRBV5-1	NA	TRBJ2-7	CASSLRPGRAYEQYF	TGCGCCAGCAGCTTGAGGCCAGGAAGAGCCTACGAGCAGTACTTC
TRBD1	TRBV4-2	NA	TRBJ1-1	CASSRGGSTEAFF	TGTGCCAGCAGCCGAGGGGGCTCCACTGAAGCTTTCTTT
TRBD1	TRBV30	NA	TRBJ1-2	CAWDRQGNVYGYTF	TGTGCCTGGGATCGACAGGGGAATGTCTATGGCTACACCTTC
TRBD1	TRBV6-1	NA	TRBJ1-1	CASSGTGATEAFF	TGTGCCAGCAGTGGGACAGGGGCCACTGAAGCTTTCTTT
NA	TRBV30	NA	TRBJ1-3	CAWIVSSGNTIYF	TGTGCCTGGATTGTGTCCTCTGGAAACACCATATATTTT
NA	TRBV27	NA	TRBJ2-1	CASSKDRYGVDEQFF	TGTGCCAGCAGTAAAGACAGGTACGGAGTCGATGAGCAGTTCTTC
TRBD2	TRBV11-3	NA	TRBJ2-3	CASSSLLTSGATDTQYF	TGTGCCAGCAGCTCCCTCCTGACTAGCGGGGCCACAGATACGCAGTATTTT
NA	TRBV6-6	NA	TRBJ2-6	CASSYSDGGGANVLTF	TGTGCCAGCAGTTACTCTGATGGCGGTGGGGCCAACGTCCTGACTTTC
NA	TRBV10-3	NA	TRBJ2-6	CAISEKVDSGANVLTF	TGTGCCATCAGTGAGAAAGTGGACTCTGGGGCCAACGTCCTGACTTTC
NA	TRBV2	NA	TRBJ2-1	CASSEMDLAGQFF	TGTGCCAGCAGTGAAATGGATCTAGCCGGTCAGTTCTTC
TRBD2	TRBV4-1	once	TRBJ2-7	CASSRHAGLAGEEQYF	TGCGCCAGCAGCCGCCATGCGGGACTAGCGGGAGAAGAGCAGTACTTC
NA	TRBV14	NA	TRBJ1-2	CASSQVRSDYGYTF	TGTGCCAGCAGCCAAGTCCGATCGGACTATGGCTACACCTTC
TRBD2	TRBV6-5	NA	TRBJ2-7	CASSFTSGTYEQYF	TGTGCCAGCAGTTTTACTAGCGGAACCTACGAGCAGTACTTC
NA	TRBV29-1	NA	TRBJ2-7	CSVEYDSSYEQYF	TGCAGCGTTGAATACGATAGCTCCTACGAGCAGTACTTC
TRBD2	TRBV5-4	NA	TRBJ2-1	CASSPRIKRDDNEQFF	TGTGCCAGCAGCCCCCGGATAAAGCGGGACGACAATGAGCAGTTCTTC
TRBD2	TRBV6-1	NA	TRBJ2-3	CASRDSGSITDTQYF	TGTGCCAGCAGAGATAGCGGGAGTATTACAGATACGCAGTATTTT